This T cell receptor beta chain was identified in a study of blood T cell repertoires in COVID-19. Clones were sequenced by immunoSEQ multiplex PCR, and TCRdb holds only the in-frame ones, with some missing. Of over 85,000 clones listed, around nine tenths are singletons. J was trimmed by 1 base and V by 4 bases; bases with no gene match: 7. CDR1 is SGHTA and CDR2 is FQGNSA in the germline V gene. The CDR3 loop spans 16 amino acids. The sequencing sample was made of peripheral blood. The chain carries TRBV7-2 and TRBJ2-7, with 10 bases lining up with TRBD2. This clonotype was obtained from a woman aged 80 or older with acute or convalescent COVID-19. This chain's CDR3 is CASSWAGTSVSYEQYF. The CDR3 region has the DNA TGTGCCAGCAGCTGGGCCGGGACTAGCGTTTCCTACGAGCAGTACTTC.